The 25 T cell receptor beta chains below were found in one sample sequenced in a study of blood T cell repertoires in COVID-19 (dated by TCRdb to the early 2020s). Preparation of the library involved the immunoSEQ multiplex PCR assay. The source is immuneACCESS, and TCRdb retained only in-frame sequences with V and J called. Part of the clones is not carried over; for the studies checked, unresolved V genes explain less than half of this, and the remainder is unexplained. The sample profile shows about 52,000 clones; about four fifths of them were found once. Around 7.2% of the sample comes from the top ten. Sequencing was done on a sample of peripheral blood. The receptor source for this set is a man between 65 and 80 years old with active COVID-19.

The chain recombines TRBV5-4 with TRBJ1-2, with 7 bases identical to TRBD1. Trimming removed 1 base from V and 4 bases from J; junction bases left unmatched: 1. The CDR3 extends over 13 amino acids. Per the germline V gene, CDR1 is SGHNT and CDR2 is YYREEE (reference sequence). The CDR3 DNA reads TGTGCCAGCAGCTTGCCAGGGGGCTATGGCTACACCTTC. Translating gives CASSLPGGYGYTF.

The chain recombines TRBV19 with TRBJ1-6; D is possibly TRBD1 (5 bases). This CDR3 is built from 14 residues. Between the trimmed V and J ends, which lost 2 bases and 6 bases, there was a span of 8 bases. Germline CDR1 and CDR2: LNHDA and SQIVND (reference sequence). CDR3 loop: CASSIQGGNSPLHF. The CDR3 DNA reads as TGTGCCAGTAGTATACAGGGTGGTAATTCACCCCTCCACTTT.

The rearrangement links TRBV9 to TRBJ2-3, with TRBD1 matching over 8 bases. The ends lost 3 bases at V and 7 bases at J; junction bases unmatched: 7. This CDR3 has 14 residues. The V gene's germline CDR1 is SGDLS and CDR2 YYNGEE. The chain's CDR3 is CASSATGGIYTQYF. The CDR3, as DNA: TGTGCCAGCAGCGCCACAGGGGGAATATATACGCAGTATTTT.

Comments on this clone: Mismatch with germline at one junction end may stem from a read error. The chain recombines TRBV7-7 with TRBJ2-2; no definite D call. Germline values: CDR1 SSHAT, CDR2 FNYEAQ (reference sequence). The CDR3 consists of 15 residues. This chain's CDR3 is CASSDAAGYTGELFF. As DNA, the CDR3 is TGTGCTAGCAGTGACGCCGCAGGCTACACCGGGGAGCTGTTTTTT.

The genes are TRBV5-6 and TRBJ2-7, with a weak D call TRBD1 (6 bases). The CDR3 length is 14 residues. Per the germline V gene, CDR1 is SGHDT and CDR2 is YYEEEE. V was trimmed by 0 bases and J by 5 bases, leaving 12 bases between them. CDR3 region: CASSLVGRGDEQYF. DNA for the CDR3: TGTGCCAGCAGCTTGGTGGGCAGGGGAGACGAGCAGTACTTC.

This CDR3 reads CASSLILSGQGYDEQYF. The CDR3 DNA reads TGTGCCAGCAGCTTAATCCTATCGGGACAGGGGTACGACGAGCAGTACTTC. The rearrangement joins TRBV11-2 to TRBJ2-7, with 10 positions matching TRBD1. The CDR3 spans 17 residues. Germline CDR1 SGHAT, CDR2 FQNNGV. J was trimmed by 5 bases and V by 2 bases; bases with no gene match: 12.

This clone was counted a few times. The chain couples TRBV9 to TRBJ1-5; D is perhaps TRBD1 (5 bases). The V and J ends lost 4 bases and 8 bases respectively, with 19 bases between them. This CDR3 is 15 amino acids long. The germline gives CDR1 SGDLS, CDR2 YYNGEE. CDR3 nucleotide sequence: TGTGCCAGCAGCCCCCGCGGGGGAAAAGGAGAGCCCCAGCATTTT. It encodes CASSPRGGKGEPQHF.

This chain links TRBV11-3 with TRBJ2-1; 13 nucleotides line up with TRBD2. CDR3 length: 14 amino acids. Germline loops: CDR1 SGHNT, CDR2 YENEEA. The J segment lost 11 bases and the V segment lost 4 bases, leaving 5 bases of the junction unmatched. This chain's CDR3 is CASSSGTSGNKQFF. CDR3 nucleotides: TGTGCCAGCAGCTCCGGGACTAGCGGGAATAAGCAGTTCTTC.

The CDR3 loop reads CASSLAGARMSNYGYTF. The CDR3 bases are TGTGCCAGCAGCTTAGCTGGGGCCAGGATGAGCAACTATGGCTACACCTTC. The V gene is TRBV7-9, the J gene TRBJ1-2; possibly TRBD1 for D (5 bases). The CDR3 totals 17 residues. Germline V gene data show CDR1 as SEHNR and CDR2 as FQNEAQ (reference sequence). With 0 bases removed from V and 2 bases from J, the gap between germline ends came to 16 bases.

This clone has only one observation. V gene TRBV10-3 combines with J gene TRBJ1-1; TRBD1 aligns across 9 bases. Germline-derived CDR1 and CDR2 are ENHRY and SYGVKD. The CDR3 totals 13 residues. The V segment lost 11 bases and the J segment 4 bases; nucleotides outside the gene matches: 8. The CDR3 here is CAASGTGFTEAFF. CDR3 DNA sequence: TGTGCCGCGTCCGGGACAGGGTTCACTGAAGCTTTCTTT.

V is TRBV28 and J is TRBJ2-3; D perhaps matches TRBD1 (6 bases). In germline, CDR1 is MDHEN, CDR2 SYDVKM. The CDR3 loop spans 13 amino acids. V dropped 6 bases and J dropped 1 base, with 8 bases sitting between them. Written as DNA, the CDR3 is TGTGCCAGCAGGACAGGTGGCACAGATACGCAGTATTTT. Translating it yields CASRTGGTDTQYF.

The chain uses TRBV19 and TRBJ1-1; TRBD1 aligns across 9 bases. The CDR3 spans 16 residues. V lost 3 bases and J lost 2; bases outside the gene matches: 7. The germline V gene encodes CDR1 LNHDA and CDR2 SQIVND (reference sequence). DNA of the CDR3: TGTGCCAGTAGTATTGGGACAGGGATTGGAAACACTGAAGCTTTCTTT. Its protein is CASSIGTGIGNTEAFF.

V gene TRBV2 combines with J gene TRBJ2-5, with TRBD2 as a possible D gene (6 bases). This CDR3 comprises 15 residues. Germline V lookup: CDR1 SNHLY, CDR2 FYNNEI. V lost 4 bases to trimming and J lost 7 bases, with 19 bases between them. The CDR3 DNA sequence: TGTGCCAGCAGTGGTGCTAGCGCCGAGATGGGGACCCAGTACTTC. It specifies CASSGASAEMGTQYF. Using reference TRBV2 and TRBJ2-5 for the parts outside the CDR3, the full variable domain is EPEVTQTPSHQVTQMGQEVILRCVPISNHLYFYWYRQILGQKVEFLVSFYNNEISEKSEIFDDQFSVERPDGSNFTLKIRSTKLEDSAMYFCASSGASAEMGTQYFGPGTRLLVL.

J is TRBJ2-5 and V is TRBV2, with 8 bases identical to TRBD2. J lost 4 bases, V lost 7 bases, and 5 bases had no gene match. This CDR3 is built from 13 residues. Germline V gene sequence: CDR1 SNHLY, CDR2 FYNNEI. The CDR3 sequence: CASTGLVRETQYF. The DNA for the CDR3 is TGTGCCAGCACGGGACTAGTACGAGAGACCCAGTACTTC.

The sample holds one count of this clone. This chain uses TRBV7-2 with TRBJ2-7; 9 nucleotides line up with TRBD1. Germline V gives CDR1 SGHTA, CDR2 FQGNSA. After removal of 1 base from V and 1 base from J, the junction contained 2 bases not matched to a gene. The CDR3 consists of 15 residues. The CDR3 reads CASSLGTGASYEQYF. Written as DNA, the CDR3 is TGTGCCAGCAGCTTAGGGACAGGGGCTTCCTACGAGCAGTACTTC. The full variable domain, rest sourced from reference TRBV7-2 and TRBJ2-7, is GAGVSQSPSNKVTEKGKDVELRCDPISGHTALYWYRQSLGQGLEFLIYFQGNSAPDKSGLPSDRFSAERTGGSVSTLTIQRTQQEDSAVYLCASSLGTGASYEQYFGPGTRLTVT.

V is TRBV29-1 and J is TRBJ1-1, with D possibly matching TRBD1 (6 bases). The V end was cut by 6 bases, the J end by 4 bases, with 24 bases between. CDR1 is SQVTM, CDR2 ANQGSEA, per germline. The CDR3 is 16 residues long. In DNA, the CDR3 is TGCAGCGTCGGGGGAGGGGGGACAAAGGAACGCACTGAAGCTTTCTTT. It is translated as CSVGGGGTKERTEAFF.

This chain connects TRBV19 to TRBJ1-1; D not certain. Trimming stripped 5 bases from V and 0 bases from J, with 7 bases between. The germline V gene has CDR1 LNHDA and CDR2 SQIVND (reference sequence). The CDR3 is 13 amino acids. CDR3 sequence: CASSPVMNTEAFF. The CDR3 DNA reads as TGTGCCAGTAGTCCGGTTATGAACACTGAAGCTTTCTTT. The full variable domain, in which reference TRBV19 and TRBJ1-1 provide the parts outside the CDR3, is DGGITQSPKYLFRKEGQNVTLSCEQNLNHDAMYWYRQDPGQGLRLIYYSQIVNDFQKGDIAEGYSVSREKKESFPLTVTSAQKNPTAFYLCASSPVMNTEAFFGQGTRLTVV.

The V and J genes are TRBV5-1 and TRBJ1-2, with 7 bases matching TRBD1. After removal of 0 bases from V and 4 bases from J, the junction contained 3 bases not matched to a gene. The germline V gene encodes CDR1 SGHRS and CDR2 YFSETQ. This CDR3 spans 14 amino acids. DNA for the CDR3: TGCGCCAGCAGCTTGGGTCAGGGGGGCTATGGCTACACCTTC. It codes for CASSLGQGGYGYTF.

The CDR3 nucleotides read TGTGCCAGCAGCCGGGACAGGGGGAGAAACACCATATATTTT. This sequence encodes CASSRDRGRNTIYF. This sequence joins TRBV4-2 and TRBJ1-3, with 11 bases fitting TRBD1. The length of the CDR3 is 14 residues. Trimming took 4 bases from V and 5 from J; bases not matched to a gene: 1. CDR1 LGHNA and CDR2 YNFKEQ come from the germline V gene.

The V and J genes are TRBV4-3 and TRBJ2-2; D is possibly TRBD1 (6 bases). The CDR3 runs to 14 residues. Germline values: CDR1 LGHNA, CDR2 YSLEER. Trimming pared 4 bases from V and 1 base from J, leaving 7 bases between. For the CDR3, the DNA is TGCGCCAGCAGCCCGACAGGGAACACCGGGGAGCTGTTTTTT. It yields the protein CASSPTGNTGELFF.

The chain carries TRBV7-3 and TRBJ1-2; 9 nucleotides match TRBD1. In germline, CDR1 is SGHTA, CDR2 FQGTGA. CDR3 length equals 13 residues. After removal of 5 bases from V and 7 bases from J, the junction contained 5 bases not matched to a gene. CDR3 nucleotide sequence: TGTGCCAGCAGCACGGACAGGGGAGCTGGCTACACCTTC. Translation: CASSTDRGAGYTF.

The rearrangement links TRBV4-3 to TRBJ2-7; 7 bases match TRBD1. Germline CDR1 reads LGHNA; CDR2 reads YSLEER. V gave up 1 base and J gave up 0 bases; unmatched junction bases: 9. The CDR3 contains 17 residues. The CDR3 spells CASSQGLDRALSYEQYF. CDR3 DNA: TGCGCCAGCAGCCAAGGGCTCGACAGGGCCCTCTCCTACGAGCAGTACTTC.

The chain employs TRBV15 and TRBJ2-7; D unresolved. From germline, CDR1 is LNHNV and CDR2 YYDKDF (reference sequence). This CDR3 spans 14 amino acids. Deletions cut 5 bases from V and 6 bases from J, with 17 bases between. CDR3 sequence (DNA): TGTGCCACCAGCTCCCTCTCCGTAGTGCGCGAGCAGTACTTC. It yields the protein CATSSLSVVREQYF.

The chain recombines TRBV7-4 with TRBJ2-1; 13 bases are shared with TRBD2. Germline CDR1 reads SGHVT; CDR2 reads SQSDAQ. The J segment lost 6 bases and the V segment lost 0 bases, leaving 5 bases of the junction unmatched. CDR3 length: 17 amino acids. The CDR3, as DNA: TGTGCCAGCAGCTTAGCCCTACTAGCGGGGGGGTGCAATGAGCAGTTCTTC. Translating it yields CASSLALLAGGCNEQFF.

The chain is built from TRBV2 and TRBJ2-7, with TRBD1 matching 9 bases. Germline-derived CDR1 and CDR2 are SNHLY and FYNNEI. V trimming: 9 bases; J trimming: 7 bases; junction bases outside the gene matches: 13. This CDR3 spans 14 amino acids. The CDR3 sequence is CASGGRDRVKEQYF. The DNA of the CDR3 is TGTGCCAGTGGAGGTCGGGACAGGGTTAAAGAGCAGTACTTC.